This T cell receptor beta chain was sequenced during a study of graft-versus-host responses after intestinal transplantation. Study results and caveats: Investigators detected GvH clones in recipient marrow, with some emerging earlier in ileum or blood. High graft-versus-host to host-versus-graft T cell clonal ratios marked allografts of patients with graft-donor macrochimerism.

Assay: immunoSEQ multiplex PCR; the TCRdb copy retains only in-frame clones and omits some. Found here are approximately 130,000 clones, more than 90% of them singletons; the top ten hold about 0.16%. The V gene's germline CDR1 is SGHRS and CDR2 YFSETQ. This CDR3 contains 16 residues. The V and J ends lost 0 bases and 6 bases, in that order; junction bases with no gene match: 4. With regard to this clone: Its target is not known.

The receptor's source is a human donor who received an intestinal transplant. The sample consisted of unstimulated CD4+ T cells sorted from spleen or lymph node cells, taken before intestinal transplant. The chain employs TRBV5-1 and TRBJ2-7, with 15 bases fitting TRBD2. The CDR3 region is CASSLAGLAGGTEQYF. CDR3 in DNA: TGCGCCAGCAGCTTGGCCGGACTAGCGGGGGGGACCGAGCAGTACTTC.